The 12 T cell receptor beta chains in this list originate from one sample, sequenced in a study of OX40 agonist ivuxolimab in advanced cancers. The data were produced by immunoSEQ multiplex PCR, yet TCRdb's version contains in-frame clones alone and is incomplete. This table has about 55,000 clones, 80% appearing once. Source: CD4+ or CD8+ T cells sorted from blood, taken in a trial of the OX40 agonist ivuxolimab. The receptors were sampled from an adult with an advanced solid tumor such as melanoma, head and neck, liver or kidney cancer.

This chain joins TRBV7-2 and TRBJ2-1; D call uncertain. The CDR3 covers 19 residues. Germline V gene sequence: CDR1 SGHTA, CDR2 FQGNSA. Trimming cost V 2 bases and J 6 bases, with 26 bases left between them. This CDR3 is CASSLRPPKAVGWGNEQFF. CDR3 coding DNA: TGTGCCAGCAGCTTAAGGCCCCCTAAAGCCGTCGGGTGGGGCAATGAGCAGTTCTTC.

The chain joins TRBV4-2 to TRBJ2-5, with 12 bases lining up with TRBD2. The V gene end was trimmed by 2 bases and the J gene end by 5 bases; junction bases not matched to a gene: 9. Germline V CDR1 and CDR2: LGHNA, YNFKEQ. The CDR3 consists of 17 residues. DNA for the CDR3: TGTGCCAGCAGCCAATCCCGGACTAGCGGGGAAAGGGAGACCCAGTACTTC. It is translated as CASSQSRTSGERETQYF.

This chain links TRBV19 with TRBJ2-1; D is unresolved. From germline, CDR1 is LNHDA and CDR2 SQIVND (reference sequence). The CDR3 has 14 amino acids. V lost 4 bases, J lost 4 bases, and 11 bases lay in between. The CDR3 sequence: CASSSGHAYNEQFF. Written as DNA, the CDR3 is TGTGCCAGTAGTAGTGGGCACGCATACAATGAGCAGTTCTTC.

This clone was observed a single time. The V gene is TRBV5-4, the J gene TRBJ2-2; maybe TRBD1 (5 bases). CDR1 and CDR2 (germline): SGHNT, YYREEE (reference sequence). V lost 0 bases and J lost 0, with 6 bases in between. The CDR3 totals 15 residues. Here the CDR3 reads CASSLETANTGELFF. The CDR3 coding sequence is TGTGCCAGCAGCTTGGAGACAGCGAACACCGGGGAGCTGTTTTTT.

This clone was seen just once. The CDR3, as DNA: TGCAGCGTTGACAGGACTAGCTGGTATGAGCAGTTCTTC. Protein sequence: CSVDRTSWYEQFF. The rearrangement joins TRBV29-1 to TRBJ2-1; the match to TRBD2 covers 8 bases. The germline V gene has CDR1 SQVTM and CDR2 ANQGSEA. This CDR3 comprises 13 residues. V shed 3 bases, J shed 8 bases, and the junction held 6 bases outside the gene matches.

A few counts support this clone. This rearrangement joins TRBV27 to TRBJ2-5; D gene ambiguous. The CDR3 contains 13 residues. Germline V gene lookup returns CDR1 MNHEY and CDR2 SMNVEV (reference sequence). V was shortened by 2 bases and J by 4 bases, with 8 bases between the two germline ends. CDR3 protein: CASSLRFRETQYF. For the CDR3, the DNA is TGTGCCAGCAGTTTACGGTTTAGAGAGACCCAGTACTTC.

This clone was found once. The chain employs TRBV18 and TRBJ2-5, with a weak D call TRBD2 (5 bases). The CDR3 extends over 16 amino acids. Trimming took off 2 bases at V and 0 bases at J, with 13 bases between the two ends. Germline loops: CDR1 KGHSH, CDR2 LQKENI. The CDR3 protein is CASSPSGFGNQETQYF. DNA of the CDR3: TGTGCCAGCTCACCATCGGGGTTCGGCAACCAAGAGACCCAGTACTTC. The full variable domain, with the rest looked up from reference TRBV18 and TRBJ2-5, is NAGVMQNPRHLVRRRGQEARLRCSPMKGHSHVYWYRQLPEEGLKFMVYLQKENIIDESGMPKERFSAEFPKEGPSILRIQQVVRGDSAAYFCASSPSGFGNQETQYFGPGTRLLVL.

V gene TRBV7-3 combines with J gene TRBJ1-2, with D uncertain. Trimming pared 2 bases from V and 2 bases from J, leaving 6 bases between. Germline CDR1 and CDR2: SGHTA and FQGTGA. The CDR3 has 13 residues. The CDR3 sequence: CASSLALNYGYTF. The DNA for the CDR3 is TGTGCCAGCAGCTTAGCCCTAAACTATGGCTACACCTTC.

This sequence joins TRBV11-2 and TRBJ1-2; TRBD1 matches at 9 bases. From germline, CDR1 is SGHAT and CDR2 FQNNGV. The CDR3 is 14 amino acids. The V and J ends lost 5 bases and 7 bases, in that order; junction bases with no gene match: 8. The CDR3 nucleotides read TGTGCCAGCAGCGCGCCCCGGGACAGGGTTGGCTACACCTTC. It is translated as CASSAPRDRVGYTF.

This chain links TRBV6-5 with TRBJ1-2; no definite D call. The CDR3 is made up of 11 amino acids. Germline V gives CDR1 MNHEY, CDR2 SVGAGI. V dropped 6 bases and J dropped 8 bases, with 10 bases sitting between them. The CDR3 sequence: CASSLSSGYTF. CDR3 sequence (DNA): TGTGCCAGCAGCCTTTCTTCCGGCTACACCTTC.

The chain is built from TRBV7-2 and TRBJ1-4; D is uncertain. The CDR3 has 14 amino acids. Trimming pared 2 bases from V and 8 bases from J, leaving 12 bases between. Germline V gene data show CDR1 as SGHTA and CDR2 as FQGNSA. Written as DNA, the CDR3 is TGTGCCAGCAGCTTACACAGCATGGGCGAAAAACTGTTTTTT. Its translation is CASSLHSMGEKLFF.

The chain combines TRBV5-4 with TRBJ1-1; maybe TRBD1 (5 bases). Germline V gene data show CDR1 as SGHNT and CDR2 as YYREEE (reference sequence). With 0 bases removed from V and 4 bases from J, the gap between germline ends came to 16 bases. CDR3 size: 16 residues. CDR3 DNA sequence: TGTGCCAGCAGCTTGGGGGGGGAGGAATTAGGCACTGAAGCTTTCTTT. Its translation: CASSLGGEELGTEAFF. The full variable domain, completed using reference TRBV5-4 and TRBJ1-1, is ETGVTQSPTHLIKTRGQQVTLRCSSQSGHNTVSWYQQALGQGPQFIFQYYREEENGRGNFPPRFSGLQFPNYSSELNVNALELDDSALYLCASSLGGEELGTEAFFGQGTRLTVV.